This T cell receptor beta chain is from a study of cytomegalovirus exposure and HLA in healthy donors (dated 2017 in TCRdb). Context from the whole study: According to an earlier analysis of 550 to 750 of the donors, 150 million to 200 million T cells yielded roughly 100 million unique TCR beta sequences and around 280 Gb of sequence data. About 300 gigabases of sequencing data and 70 million to 100 million unique TCR sequences were included in an early release covering under 650 HLA-typed donors. The genetic ancestry cluster associated with self-reported Caucasian donors included 65% to 90% of the roughly 390 genotyped donors. The aim of the study was to test whether cataloging public T cell receptors could identify signatures of past pathogen exposure. The study used immunosequencing to profile the T cell repertoires of approximately 640 subjects and linked those repertoires to cytomegalovirus serostatus. Along with the roughly 700-subject first cohort, a separate validation cohort of over a hundred different subjects was used. To predict cytomegalovirus infection status, the study brought together high-throughput TCR immunosequencing, statistical association of individual TCRs with disease status, and machine learning. In a later analysis, previously published TCR beta repertoires from fewer than 750 donors were re-analyzed and high-resolution HLA genotyping was added so that TCR occurrence patterns could be studied. Rather than drawing on any new phenotypic data, the later analysis identified candidate immune exposures from TCR beta sequences and the way those sequences occurred across donors. An earlier analysis of 587 of the donors applied high-throughput TCR beta sequencing to assess whether each TCR beta V gene segment acted as functional or pseudogenic. Donor age, sex, ethnicity and CMV serostatus were compiled together with the repertoire data. A later genetic analysis took genome-wide SNP genotypes for about three fifths of the 666 donors and used that subset as a discovery cohort. All discovery cohort repertoires had been generated using a single sequencing platform. HLA typing included class I and class II loci at four-digit resolution. The number of typed donors differed by locus: about 620-640 for A, B, C, DRB1 and DQB1; 500 to 550 for DQA1; 606 for DPA1; and some 470 for DPB1. Because of strong linkage in the cohort, five DR-DQ haplotypes were treated as single units for association and clustering. On average, 235,054 unique TCR beta nucleotide sequences were sequenced per donor among 350 to 400 genotyped donors of the cohort, with 15% to 20% of those sequences being non-productive.

Summary of the overall study and its limitations: A further reported finding was that TCR beta sequences accurately predicted the HLA-A and HLA-B alleles for most subjects in the first cohort. Three of the identified cytomegalovirus-associated TCR beta chains were confirmed in vitro to be specific for cytomegalovirus antigens. According to a later analysis, parvovirus B19, influenza, CMV and Epstein-Barr virus appeared linked to several top co-occurrence clusters. In this cohort, only TCR beta chains were sequenced, and detectable features were limited by the absence of alpha or paired-chain data. Across donors, most TCR sequences were observed very rarely, whereas some public TCRs were present in many individuals. The study listed 150 to 200 TCR beta chains as associated with cytomegalovirus. Roughly uniform sequencing depth across donors was assumed in presence/absence analyses, although this assumption may not hold. In a later analysis, HLA-associated TCR beta chains showed more clonal expansion and lower generation probabilities than non-associated chains that were equally common. In a later genetic analysis, fewer N-insertions in productive TCRs were reported among donors in an Asian-associated ancestry cluster than the roughly 670-donor mean. Immune exposure information for the cohort was limited to CMV serostatus. Cytomegalovirus status was reported to be diagnosed by the classifier with high specificity and sensitivity in both the original and validation cohorts. According to a later analysis, most CMV-associated TCR beta chains appeared to be HLA-restricted, and the HLA associations seemed to be driven largely by CMV exposure. Correlated functional status among segregating V segments might reflect linkage disequilibrium, but an unknown experimental factor could not be ruled out. Because the 87-base-pair reads could not distinguish some IMGT-functional V segments, including TRBV6-2 and TRBV6-3, those segments were excluded. In a later analysis, the rate of TCR association differed among HLA loci, with DRB1 alleles having the most associated TCRs and HLA-C alleles having the fewest. HLA typing was unavailable for some donors at each locus, so association tests used only the typed subset. In a later analysis, 16,951 TCR beta sequences were associated with specific HLA alleles at a false discovery rate of 0.05. In an earlier analysis of some 640 of the donors, most TCR beta V segments were observed in productive rearrangements about 90% or about 30% of the time, broadly matching IMGT annotations. The sequencing pipeline was judged likely to have produced a cluster of highly shared sequence variants as a technical artifact. When HLA alleles, especially DR and DQ, strongly co-occurred, TCR associations were difficult to assign to individual alleles. In a later genetic analysis, a missense DCLRE1C variant was associated with V-gene and J-gene trimming of TCR beta chains, and the association was replicated in an independent cohort. Because counts were too low, seventeen rarely observed V segments, including chromosome 9 orphons, were left out of the earlier analysis of a few hundred of the donors. According to the authors, the approach could potentially be generalized to other disease states and immunological phenotypes.

Notes on this clone: The antigen it binds to is not known. No much larger clonotype is one base removed from it; base qualities were not supplied.

Library preparation used the immunoSEQ multiplex PCR assay. For the multiplex PCR, a mixture combining 60 forward primers for TCR Vbeta segments and 13 reverse primers for TCR Jbeta segments was used. The CDR3 region of rearranged TCR beta genes was amplified from genomic DNA with a multiplex PCR assay. On the Illumina HiSeq System, the amplified TCR beta libraries were sequenced as 87-base-pair reads. The original methods were these. Across the roughly 700 repertoires, a later analysis counted some 80 million unique TCR beta chains, 9.5 million to 12 million of which were shared by at least two donors. To remove PCR and sequencing errors, raw reads were error-corrected and collapsed into unique sequences using a nearest-neighbor algorithm that merged closely related sequences. V, D and J gene segments were assigned by aligning CDR3 sequences to IMGT reference sequences. For a sequence to be retained, at least a six-nucleotide match to both a V gene segment and a J gene segment was required. A rearrangement was called productive if the CDR3 had no stop codons and remained in frame with V and J, and every other rearrangement was called non-productive. CDR3 was defined by IMGT convention, running from the second conserved V-encoded cysteine to the conserved J-encoded phenylalanine. The earlier analysis of 500 to 600 of the donors excluded sequences that lacked an unambiguous match to a single V gene segment. An earlier analysis of a few hundred of the donors called V segments functional above 56.7% productive rearrangements and segregating when the between-donor standard deviation exceeded 5%. A statistical classification framework was built for diagnosing cytomegalovirus status from the catalog of TCR beta chain sequences. V and J gene assignment, in a later analysis, came from comparing TCR nucleotide sequences with IMGT/GENE-DB human TR gene sequences. Using the TCRdist pipeline, a later analysis assigned CDR3 sequences along with most-parsimonious VDJ recombination scenarios. In a later analysis, each TCR beta chain was defined by its CDR3 amino acid sequence together with its V-gene family, and reads without a unique V-gene family were excluded. To address suspected cross-contamination and a sequencing artifact, a later analysis removed some 620 highly shared, low-generation-probability nucleotide sequences. A later analysis calculated a clonal expansion index for each public chain from normalized within-repertoire ranks of inferred template counts. A later analysis computed generation probabilities with a VDJ recombination model fitted to out-of-frame rearrangements, and checked the results against IGoR. In a later analysis, hypergeometric tests were used to score TCR-TCR, TCR-HLA and TCR-CMV co-occurrence, with a repertoire-size bias correction applied to TCR pairs. In a later analysis, false discovery rates were estimated by permuting HLA or CMV assignments 20 times. A later analysis grouped co-occurring TCRs with DBSCAN, adding TCRdist sequence similarity when clustering within HLA-allele-positive subsets. Repertoires with fewer than 30,000 or more than 120,000 public chains, plus five repertoires with anomalous nucleotide sharing, were excluded from co-occurrence clustering. TCRdb provides this immuneACCESS table in a form limited to in-frame rearrangements. Some clones are lacking; in checked studies, under half of them reflect an unresolved V gene, and why the rest are absent is not known. For V, J and clone size, that table is used; D and trimming come from the DNA. Counted in this sample were fewer than 100,000 clones; approximately 71% of them appeared once. The leading ten clones occupy approximately 8% of the sample.

The CDR3 runs 15 residues from the cysteine to the phenylalanine. Just the 45-base CDR3 DNA is kept, in frame starting at base 1. V is shortened by 3 bases, J by 0 bases, and the region joining them spans 6 bases. Taken from the germline V gene, the CDR1 and CDR2 loops are KGHSH and LQKENI. The cohort consisted of 600 to 700 healthy bone marrow donors. All cohort members were sampled while nominally healthy, although unrecorded immune exposures were likely present. The donor tested CMV seronegative, placing the donor among the roughly 400 seronegative members of the cohort. Each donor provided a peripheral blood sample, and peripheral blood mononuclear cells were used for TCR beta sequencing. The Qiagen DNeasy Blood Extraction Kit was used to extract genomic DNA from the blood cell samples.

Sequenced: PBMCs. The receptor's source is a female donor in good health and CMV-seronegative. The rearrangement combines TRBV18 with TRBJ2-6; no D gene call is confident. The nucleotides read TGTGCCAGCTCACCCGTAGTCTCTGGGGCCAACGTCCTGACTTTC. It translates to CASSPVVSGANVLTF. When the CDR3 is completed using the reference TRBV18 and TRBJ2-6 genes on either side, the full variable domain is NAGVMQNPRHLVRRRGQEARLRCSPMKGHSHVYWYRQLPEEGLKFMVYLQKENIIDESGMPKERFSAEFPKEGPSILRIQQVVRGDSAAYFCASSPVVSGANVLTFGAGSRLTVL.